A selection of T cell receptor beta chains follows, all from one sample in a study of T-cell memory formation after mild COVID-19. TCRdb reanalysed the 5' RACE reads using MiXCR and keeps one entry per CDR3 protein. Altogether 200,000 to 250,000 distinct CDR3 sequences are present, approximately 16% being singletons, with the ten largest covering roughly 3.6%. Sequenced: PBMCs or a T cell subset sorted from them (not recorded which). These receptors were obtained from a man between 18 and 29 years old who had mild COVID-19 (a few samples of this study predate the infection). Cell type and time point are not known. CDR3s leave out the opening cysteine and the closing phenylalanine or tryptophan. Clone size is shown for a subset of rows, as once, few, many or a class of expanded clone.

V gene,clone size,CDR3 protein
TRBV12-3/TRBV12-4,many,ASSQNRAHEPQH
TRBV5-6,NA,ASSLARGPSSEAF
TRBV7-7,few,ASSPISGEETQY
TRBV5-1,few,ASSLAGQGNTEAF
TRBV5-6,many,ASSLVGNEAF
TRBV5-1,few,ASSLDRIAQETQY
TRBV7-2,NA,ASSLRDGSTEAF
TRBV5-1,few,ASSLPTGRLNTEAF
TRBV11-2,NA,ASTLIGELF
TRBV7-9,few,ASSPKRRIMNTEAF
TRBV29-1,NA,SVSVGNQPQH
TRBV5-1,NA,ASSPPGSTDTQY
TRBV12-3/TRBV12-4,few,ASRLAGYSTDTQY
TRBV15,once,ATSRGSSGVGDTQY
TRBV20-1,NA,SARLDGGDTQY
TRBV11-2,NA,ASSKVASGEAEQF
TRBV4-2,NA,ASSPQGADGYT
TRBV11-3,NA,ASSFMTSGRDTQY
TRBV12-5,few,ASGSDTDTQY
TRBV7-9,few,ASSSSQGYTDTQY
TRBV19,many,ASSISGAPWDEQF
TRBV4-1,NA,ASSQGQGAGGYT
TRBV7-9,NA,ASSSTIDSYGYT
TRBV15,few,ATSGPGLNNSPLH
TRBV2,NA,ASRDYPGLPY
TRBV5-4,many,ASSRGQELNTEAF
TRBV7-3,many,ASSSMGPDTQY
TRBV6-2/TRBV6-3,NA,ASSPHLLPYEQY
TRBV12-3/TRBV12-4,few,ASRRGGGNGELF
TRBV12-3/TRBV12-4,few,ASMTGGAQPQH
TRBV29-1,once,SVEGEGEQPQH
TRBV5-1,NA,ASSYGSSTEAF
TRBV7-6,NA,ASSLVGAPYEQY
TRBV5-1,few,ASSKSGTGLYNEQF
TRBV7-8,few,ASSLAIGEGAF
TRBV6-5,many,ASSYGQGVSYEQY
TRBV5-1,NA,ASSERQGADTEAF